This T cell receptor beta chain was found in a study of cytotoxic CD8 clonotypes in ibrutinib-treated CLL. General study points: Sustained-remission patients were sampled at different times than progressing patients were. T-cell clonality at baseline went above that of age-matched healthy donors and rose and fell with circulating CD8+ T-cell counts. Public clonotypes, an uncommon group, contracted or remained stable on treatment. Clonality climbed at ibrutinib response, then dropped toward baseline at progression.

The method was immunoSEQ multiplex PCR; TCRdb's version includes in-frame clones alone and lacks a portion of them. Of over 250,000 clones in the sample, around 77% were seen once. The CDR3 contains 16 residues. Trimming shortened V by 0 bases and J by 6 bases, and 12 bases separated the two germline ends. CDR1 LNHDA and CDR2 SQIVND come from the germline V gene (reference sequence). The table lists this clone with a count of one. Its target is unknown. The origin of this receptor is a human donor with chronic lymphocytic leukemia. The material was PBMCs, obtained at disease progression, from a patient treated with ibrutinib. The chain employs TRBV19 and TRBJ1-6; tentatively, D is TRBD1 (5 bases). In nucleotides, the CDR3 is TGTGCCAGTAGTATAGACACGCCTGACAGTAATTCACCCCTCCACTTT. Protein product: CASSIDTPDSNSPLHF.